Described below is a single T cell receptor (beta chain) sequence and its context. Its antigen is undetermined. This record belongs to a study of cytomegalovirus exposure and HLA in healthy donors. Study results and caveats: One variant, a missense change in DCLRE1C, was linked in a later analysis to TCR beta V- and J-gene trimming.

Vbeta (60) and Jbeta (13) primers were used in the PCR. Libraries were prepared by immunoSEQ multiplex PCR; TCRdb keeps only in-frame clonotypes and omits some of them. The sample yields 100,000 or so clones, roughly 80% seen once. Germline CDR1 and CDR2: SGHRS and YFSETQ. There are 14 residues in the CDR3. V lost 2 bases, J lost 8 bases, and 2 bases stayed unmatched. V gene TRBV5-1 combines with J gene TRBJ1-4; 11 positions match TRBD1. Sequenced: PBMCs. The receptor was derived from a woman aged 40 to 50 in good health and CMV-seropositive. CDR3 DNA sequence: TGCGCCAGCAGCTTAGGGACAGGGGGAGAAAAACTGTTTTTT. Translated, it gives CASSLGTGGEKLFF.